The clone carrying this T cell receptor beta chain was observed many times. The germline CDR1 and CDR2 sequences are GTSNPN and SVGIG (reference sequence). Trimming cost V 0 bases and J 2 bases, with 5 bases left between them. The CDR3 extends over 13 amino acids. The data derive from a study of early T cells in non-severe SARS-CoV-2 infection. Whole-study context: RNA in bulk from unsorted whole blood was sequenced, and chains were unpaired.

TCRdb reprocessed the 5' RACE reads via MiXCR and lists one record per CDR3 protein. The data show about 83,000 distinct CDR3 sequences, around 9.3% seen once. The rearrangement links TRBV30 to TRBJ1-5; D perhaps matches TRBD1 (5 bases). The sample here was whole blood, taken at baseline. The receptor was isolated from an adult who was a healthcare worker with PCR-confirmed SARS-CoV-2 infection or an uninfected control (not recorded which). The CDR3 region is CAWSVQGNQPQHF. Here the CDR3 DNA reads TGTGCCTGGAGTGTACAGGGCAATCAGCCCCAGCATTTT.